This TCR beta chain came from a study of CD8 T cells in ankylosing spondylitis. This clonotype showed up just a few times. One entry per CDR3 protein results from TCRdb running MiXCR on the 5' RACE reads. The repertoire holds about 130,000 distinct CDR3 sequences, with 9.3% as singletons. Germline CDR1 reads DFQATT; CDR2 reads SNEGSKA (reference sequence). The CDR3 has 15 residues. The V end lost 6 bases, the J end lost 10 bases, and 27 bases lay between the germline ends. The TCR sequence derives from a male donor with ankylosing spondylitis or in good health (not recorded which). What was sequenced was blood, either unsorted or a sorted T cell fraction (not recorded which). V and J are TRBV20-1 and TRBJ2-5, with D perhaps matching TRBD1 or TRBD2 (5 bases each). The CDR3 DNA reads as TGCAGTGCCAACCTAGCAGGGCGTAGTGGGTTCAACCAGTACTTC. Translating gives CSANLAGRSGFNQYF.